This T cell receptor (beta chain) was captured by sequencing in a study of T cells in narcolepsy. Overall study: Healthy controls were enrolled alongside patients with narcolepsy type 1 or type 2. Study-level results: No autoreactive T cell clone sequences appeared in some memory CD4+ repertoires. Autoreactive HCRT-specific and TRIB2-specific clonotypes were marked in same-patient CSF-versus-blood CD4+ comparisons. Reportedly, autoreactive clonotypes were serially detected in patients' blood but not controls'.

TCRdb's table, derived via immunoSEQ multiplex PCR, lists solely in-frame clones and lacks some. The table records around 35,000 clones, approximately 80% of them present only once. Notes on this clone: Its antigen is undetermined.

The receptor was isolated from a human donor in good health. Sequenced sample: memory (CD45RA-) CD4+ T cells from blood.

The CDR3 nucleotides read TGTGCCAGCAGGGGTACTAATGAAAAACTGTTTTTT. As protein: CASRGTNEKLFF. The rearrangement joins TRBV25-1 to TRBJ1-4; D uncertain. Per the germline V gene, CDR1 is MGHDK and CDR2 is SYGVNS. The CDR3 is 12 residues long. V gave up 6 bases and J gave up 2 bases, with 4 bases separating them.